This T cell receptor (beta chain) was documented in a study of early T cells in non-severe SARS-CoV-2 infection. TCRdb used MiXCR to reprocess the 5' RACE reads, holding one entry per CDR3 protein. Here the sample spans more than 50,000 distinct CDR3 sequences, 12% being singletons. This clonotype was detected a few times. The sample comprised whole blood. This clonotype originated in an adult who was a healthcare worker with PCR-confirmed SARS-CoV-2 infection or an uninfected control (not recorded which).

For the CDR3, the DNA is TGTGCCAGCAGTTACTCTTCGTTCGGGACAGGGGCGTCTGAAGCTTTCTTT. It specifies CASSYSSFGTGASEAFF. This chain connects TRBV6-2 or TRBV6-3 to TRBJ1-1; 10 bases map to TRBD1. The germline gives CDR1 MNHEY, CDR2 SVGEGT. The CDR3 extends over 17 amino acids. After removal of 0 bases from V and 6 bases from J, the junction contained 10 bases not matched to a gene.